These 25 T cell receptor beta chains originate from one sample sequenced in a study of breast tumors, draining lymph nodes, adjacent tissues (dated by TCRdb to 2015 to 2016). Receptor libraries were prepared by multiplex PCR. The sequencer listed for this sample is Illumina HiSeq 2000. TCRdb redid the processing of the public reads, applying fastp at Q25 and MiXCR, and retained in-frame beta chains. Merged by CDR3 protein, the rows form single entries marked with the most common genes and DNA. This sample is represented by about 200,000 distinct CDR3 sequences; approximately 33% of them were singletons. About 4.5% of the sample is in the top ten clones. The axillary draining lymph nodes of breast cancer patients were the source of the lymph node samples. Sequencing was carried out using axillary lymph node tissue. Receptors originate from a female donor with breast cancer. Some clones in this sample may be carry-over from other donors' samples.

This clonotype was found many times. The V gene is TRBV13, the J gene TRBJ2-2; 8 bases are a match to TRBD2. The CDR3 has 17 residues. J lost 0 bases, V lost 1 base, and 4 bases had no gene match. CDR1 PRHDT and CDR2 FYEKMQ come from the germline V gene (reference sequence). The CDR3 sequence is CASSLDFSGTNTGELFF. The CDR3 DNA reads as TGTGCCAGCAGCTTAGACTTTAGCGGGACGAACACCGGGGAGCTGTTTTTT.

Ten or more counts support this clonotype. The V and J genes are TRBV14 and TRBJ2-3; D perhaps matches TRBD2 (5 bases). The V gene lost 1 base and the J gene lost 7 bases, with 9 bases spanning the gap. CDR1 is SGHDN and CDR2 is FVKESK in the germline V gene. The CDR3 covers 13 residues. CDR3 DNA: TGTGCCAGCAGCCAAGTGCGGGTTCATACGCAGTATTTT. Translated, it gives CASSQVRVHTQYF.

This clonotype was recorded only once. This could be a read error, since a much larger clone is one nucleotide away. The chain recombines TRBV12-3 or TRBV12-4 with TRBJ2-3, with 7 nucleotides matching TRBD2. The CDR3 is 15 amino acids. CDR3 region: CASSTPSGYTGTQYF. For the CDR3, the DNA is TGTGCCAGCAGTACACCTAGCGGTTACACAGGTACGCAGTATTTT.

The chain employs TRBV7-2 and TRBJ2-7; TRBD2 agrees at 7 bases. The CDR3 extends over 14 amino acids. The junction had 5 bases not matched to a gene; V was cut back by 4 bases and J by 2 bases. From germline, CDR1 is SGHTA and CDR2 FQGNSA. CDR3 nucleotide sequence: TGTGCCAGCAGCTACGTGGCGGGAGCCTACGAGCAGTACTTC. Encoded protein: CASSYVAGAYEQYF.

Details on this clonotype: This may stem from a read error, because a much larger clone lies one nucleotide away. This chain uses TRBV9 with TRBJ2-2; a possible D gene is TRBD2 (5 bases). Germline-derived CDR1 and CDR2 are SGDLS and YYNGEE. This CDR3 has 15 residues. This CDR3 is CASSVSSQGVGKLFF. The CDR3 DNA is TGTGCCAGCAGCGTTTCTAGTCAAGGAGTCGGGAAGCTGTTTTTT.

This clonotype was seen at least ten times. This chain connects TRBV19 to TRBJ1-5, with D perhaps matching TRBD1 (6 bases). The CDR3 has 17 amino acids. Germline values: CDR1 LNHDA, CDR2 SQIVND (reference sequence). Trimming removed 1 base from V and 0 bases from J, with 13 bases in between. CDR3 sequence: CASSIAGGGRSNQPQHF. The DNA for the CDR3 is TGTGCCAGTAGTATAGCTGGGGGGGGCCGTAGCAATCAGCCCCAGCATTTT.

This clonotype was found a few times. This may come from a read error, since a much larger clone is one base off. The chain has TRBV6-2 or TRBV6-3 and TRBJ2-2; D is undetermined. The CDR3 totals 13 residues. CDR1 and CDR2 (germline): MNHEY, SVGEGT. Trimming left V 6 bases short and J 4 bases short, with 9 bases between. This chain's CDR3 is CASRLGGTGELFF. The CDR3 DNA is TGTGCCAGCAGGCTCGGCGGCACCGGGGAGCTGTTTTTT.

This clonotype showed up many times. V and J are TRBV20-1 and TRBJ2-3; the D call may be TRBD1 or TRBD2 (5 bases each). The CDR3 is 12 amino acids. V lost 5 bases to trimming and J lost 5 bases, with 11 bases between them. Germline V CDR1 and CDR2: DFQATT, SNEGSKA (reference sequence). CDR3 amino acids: CSARDQQDTQYF. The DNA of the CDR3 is TGCAGTGCTCGGGACCAACAAGATACGCAGTATTTT.

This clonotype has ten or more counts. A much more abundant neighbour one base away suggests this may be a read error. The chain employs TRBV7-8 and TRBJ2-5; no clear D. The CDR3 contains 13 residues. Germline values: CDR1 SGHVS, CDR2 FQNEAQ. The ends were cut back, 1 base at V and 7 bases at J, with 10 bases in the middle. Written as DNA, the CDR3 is TGTGCCAGCAGCTTAGGACAAGAAGGGACCCAGTACTTC. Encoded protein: CASSLGQEGTQYF.

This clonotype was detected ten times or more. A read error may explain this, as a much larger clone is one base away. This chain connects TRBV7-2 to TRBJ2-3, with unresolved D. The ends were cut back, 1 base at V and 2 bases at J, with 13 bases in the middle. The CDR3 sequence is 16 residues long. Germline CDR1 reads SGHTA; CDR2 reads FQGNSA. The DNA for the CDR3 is TGTGCCAGCAGCTTAGGTTCACTAACCCCCACAGATACGCAGTATTTT. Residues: CASSLGSLTPTDTQYF. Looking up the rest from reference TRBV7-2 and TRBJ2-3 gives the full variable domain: GAGVSQSPSNKVTEKGKDVELRCDPISGHTALYWYRQSLGQGLEFLIYFQGNSAPDKSGLPSDRFSAERTGGSVSTLTIQRTQQEDSAVYLCASSLGSLTPTDTQYFGPGTRLTVL.

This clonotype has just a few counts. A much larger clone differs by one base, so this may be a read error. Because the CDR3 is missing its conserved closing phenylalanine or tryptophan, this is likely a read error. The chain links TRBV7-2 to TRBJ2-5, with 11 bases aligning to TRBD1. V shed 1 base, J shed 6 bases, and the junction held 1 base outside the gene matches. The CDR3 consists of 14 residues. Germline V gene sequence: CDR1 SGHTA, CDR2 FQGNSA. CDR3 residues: CASSLGTGGKTQYL. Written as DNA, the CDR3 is TGTGCCAGCAGCTTAGGGACAGGGGGCAAGACCCAGTACCTC.

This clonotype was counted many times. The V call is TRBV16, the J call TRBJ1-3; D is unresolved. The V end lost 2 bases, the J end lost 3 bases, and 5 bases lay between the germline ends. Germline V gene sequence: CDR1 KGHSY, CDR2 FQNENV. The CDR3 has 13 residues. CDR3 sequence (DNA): TGTGCCAGCAGCCAAGACCTTGGAAACACCATATATTTT. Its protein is CASSQDLGNTIYF.

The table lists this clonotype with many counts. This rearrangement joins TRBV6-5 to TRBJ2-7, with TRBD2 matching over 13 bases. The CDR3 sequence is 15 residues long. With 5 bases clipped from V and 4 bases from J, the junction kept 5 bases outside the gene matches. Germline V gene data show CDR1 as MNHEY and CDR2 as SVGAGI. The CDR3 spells CASSGGLAGVYEQYF. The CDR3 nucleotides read TGTGCCAGCAGTGGAGGACTAGCGGGAGTGTACGAGCAGTACTTC.

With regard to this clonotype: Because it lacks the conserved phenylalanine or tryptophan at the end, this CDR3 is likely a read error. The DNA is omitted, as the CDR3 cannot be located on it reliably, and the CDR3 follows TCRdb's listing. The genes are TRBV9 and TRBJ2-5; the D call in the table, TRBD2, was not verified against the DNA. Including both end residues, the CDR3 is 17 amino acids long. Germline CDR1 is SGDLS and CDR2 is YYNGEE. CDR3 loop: CASSVDGTSGARDPVHC.

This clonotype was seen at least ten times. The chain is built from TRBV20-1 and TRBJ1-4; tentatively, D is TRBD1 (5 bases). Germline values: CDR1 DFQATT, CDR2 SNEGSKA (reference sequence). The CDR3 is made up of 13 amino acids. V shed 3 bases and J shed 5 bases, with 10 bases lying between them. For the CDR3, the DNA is TGCAGTGCTAGCCCGGACACGAATGAAAAACTGTTTTTT. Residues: CSASPDTNEKLFF.

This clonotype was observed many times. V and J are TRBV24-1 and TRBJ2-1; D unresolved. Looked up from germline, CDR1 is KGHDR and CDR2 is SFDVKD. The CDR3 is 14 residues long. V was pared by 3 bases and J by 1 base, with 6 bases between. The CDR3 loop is CATSDVGSYNEQFF. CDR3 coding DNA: TGTGCCACCAGTGATGTGGGGTCCTACAATGAGCAGTTCTTC.

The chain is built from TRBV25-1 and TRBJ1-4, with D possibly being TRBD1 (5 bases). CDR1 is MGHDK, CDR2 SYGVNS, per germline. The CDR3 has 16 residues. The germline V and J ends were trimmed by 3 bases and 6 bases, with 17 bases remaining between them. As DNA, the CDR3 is TGTGCCAGCAGTGATGGGGGGACGTCGCACTATGAAAAACTGTTTTTT. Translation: CASSDGGTSHYEKLFF. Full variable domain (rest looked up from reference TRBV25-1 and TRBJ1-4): EADIYQTPRYLVIGTGKKITLECSQTMGHDKMYWYQQDPGMELHLIHYSYGVNSTEKGDLSSESTVSRIRTEHFPLTLESARPSHTSQYLCASSDGGTSHYEKLFFGSGTQLSVL.

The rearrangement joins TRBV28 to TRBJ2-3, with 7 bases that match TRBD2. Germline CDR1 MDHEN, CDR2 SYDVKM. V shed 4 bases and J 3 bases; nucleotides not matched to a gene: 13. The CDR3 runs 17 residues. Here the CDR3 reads CASSSVWEGGPTDTQYF. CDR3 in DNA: TGTGCCAGCAGTTCGGTCTGGGAGGGAGGGCCTACAGATACGCAGTATTTT.

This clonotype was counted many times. The CDR3 sequence: CASSSGSGTDTQYF. CDR3 sequence (DNA): TGCGCCAGCAGTAGCGGGAGTGGAACAGATACGCAGTATTTT. J is TRBJ2-3 and V is TRBV5-1; 9 positions agree with TRBD2. The germline V gene encodes CDR1 SGHRS and CDR2 YFSETQ. Germline trimming cut 5 bases from V and 3 bases from J; bases unmatched to any gene: 4. The CDR3 length is 14 residues.

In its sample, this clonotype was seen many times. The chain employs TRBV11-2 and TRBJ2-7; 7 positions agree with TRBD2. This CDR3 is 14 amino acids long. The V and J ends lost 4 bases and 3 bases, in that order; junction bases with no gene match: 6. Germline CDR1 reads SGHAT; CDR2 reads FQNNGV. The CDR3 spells CASSSSGGGYEQYF. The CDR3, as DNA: TGTGCCAGCAGCTCTAGCGGAGGCGGCTACGAGCAGTACTTC.

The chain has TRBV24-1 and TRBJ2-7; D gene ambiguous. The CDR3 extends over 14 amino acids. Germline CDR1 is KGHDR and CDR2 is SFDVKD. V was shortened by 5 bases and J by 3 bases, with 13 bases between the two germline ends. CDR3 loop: CATSAPGPLYEQYF. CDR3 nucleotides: TGTGCCACCAGTGCTCCCGGCCCCCTCTACGAGCAGTACTTC.

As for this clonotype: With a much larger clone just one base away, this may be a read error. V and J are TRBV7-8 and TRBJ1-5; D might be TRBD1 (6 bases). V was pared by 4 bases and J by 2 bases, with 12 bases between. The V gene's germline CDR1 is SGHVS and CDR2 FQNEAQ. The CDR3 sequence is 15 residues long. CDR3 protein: CASSSGAGGNQPQHF. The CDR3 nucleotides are TGTGCCAGCAGCTCCGGGGCAGGGGGCAATCAGCCCCAGCATTTT.

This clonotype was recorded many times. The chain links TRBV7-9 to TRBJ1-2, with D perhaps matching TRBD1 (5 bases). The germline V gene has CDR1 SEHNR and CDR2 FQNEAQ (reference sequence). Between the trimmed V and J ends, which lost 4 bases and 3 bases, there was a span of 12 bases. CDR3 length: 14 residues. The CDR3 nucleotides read TGTGCCAGCAGCTCCGCTGGGGCTGACTATGGCTACACCTTC. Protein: CASSSAGADYGYTF.

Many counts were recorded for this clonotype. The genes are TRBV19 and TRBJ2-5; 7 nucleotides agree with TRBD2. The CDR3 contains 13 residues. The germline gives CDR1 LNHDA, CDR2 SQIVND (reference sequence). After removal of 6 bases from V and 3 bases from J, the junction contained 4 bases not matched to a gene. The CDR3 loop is CASSSGAEETQYF. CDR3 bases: TGTGCCAGTAGCAGCGGGGCGGAAGAGACCCAGTACTTC.

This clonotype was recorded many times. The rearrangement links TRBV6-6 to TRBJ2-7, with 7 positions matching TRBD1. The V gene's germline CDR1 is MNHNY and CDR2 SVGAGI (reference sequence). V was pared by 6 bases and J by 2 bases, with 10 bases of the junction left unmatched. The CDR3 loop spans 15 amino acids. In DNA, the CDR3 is TGTGCCAGCAGAGAGACAGGGACAAACGCCTACGAGCAGTACTTC. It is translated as CASRETGTNAYEQYF.